A selection of T cell receptor beta chains follows, all from one sample in a study of blood T cell repertoires in COVID-19. Sequencing used immunoSEQ multiplex PCR; TCRdb keeps in-frame clones, though not all of them. The sample has 55,000 to 65,000 clones, approximately 78% seen once; the top ten hold roughly 12%. The sequenced sample was peripheral blood. The origin of the receptors is a human donor in a cohort sampled during active COVID-19. The CDR3 runs from the conserved cysteine through the conserved F or W. A D gene is named only where the DNA matches it firmly.

V gene	J gene	D gene	CDR3 DNA	CDR3 protein
TRBV3-1/TRBV3-2	TRBJ2-1	TRBD2	TGTGCCAGCAGCCCCCCGACTAGCGGGGGGGCCCGGTCCTACAATGAGCAGTTCTTC	CASSPPTSGGARSYNEQFF
TRBV4-1	TRBJ2-2	TRBD2	TGCGCCAGCAGCCTGTCTAGCGGGGGGAACACCGGGGAGCTGTTTTTT	CASSLSSGGNTGELFF
TRBV10-3	TRBJ1-2	-	TGTGCCACCTTCTCTACGACAGTGAACTATGGCTACACCTTC	CATFSTTVNYGYTF
TRBV5-1	TRBJ2-6	TRBD2	TGCGCCAGCCGACCAGCTGGGGGGGCTGGGGCCAACGTCCTGACTTTC	CASRPAGGAGANVLTF
TRBV7-6	TRBJ2-7	TRBD2	TGTGCCAGCAGCTTGCTAGCGGGGGGAAACTACGAGCAGTACTTC	CASSLLAGGNYEQYF
TRBV29-1	TRBJ1-1	TRBD1	TGCAGCACCACACAGGGGGCCACTGAAGCTTTCTTT	CSTTQGATEAFF
TRBV4-1	TRBJ2-1	TRBD1	TGCGCCAGCAGCCAGCGGACAGGGGGCTTGTACAATGAGCAGTTCTTC	CASSQRTGGLYNEQFF
TRBV10-3	TRBJ1-1	-	TGTGCCATCAGACGCCGGGAGGAGCAAGGCACTGAAGCTTTCTTT	CAIRRREEQGTEAFF
TRBV19	TRBJ1-5	-	TGTGCCAGTAGTTCCCTTGCCGGGACAAATAGCAATCAGCCCCAGCATTTT	CASSSLAGTNSNQPQHF
TRBV19	TRBJ1-2	TRBD1	TGTGCCAGTAGTATCCCACAGGGGGCGGCCTATGGCTACACCTTC	CASSIPQGAAYGYTF
TRBV25-1	TRBJ2-1	TRBD1	TGTGCCAGCAGTGGTCCCGGTGACAGGGGGCGAGATGAGCAGTTCTTC	CASSGPGDRGRDEQFF
TRBV5-4	TRBJ1-2	-	TGTGCCAGCAGCTCCGGGACATCTAACTATGGCTACACCTTC	CASSSGTSNYGYTF
TRBV5-4	TRBJ2-3	-	TGTGCCAGCAGCGCCCGGGACACAGTCACAGATACGCAGTATTTT	CASSARDTVTDTQYF
TRBV7-9	TRBJ2-1	TRBD1	TGTGCCAGCAGCTCCGAAGACAGGGCCTACAATGAGCAGTTCTTC	CASSSEDRAYNEQFF
TRBV30	TRBJ1-1	-	TGTGCCTGGTCGCTAGCGGGGAAGGGTGCTGAAGCTTTCTTT	CAWSLAGKGAEAFF
TRBV6-5	TRBJ1-2	TRBD1	TGTGCCAGCAGTTACTCCGCAGGGGGCTTTGGCTACACCTTC	CASSYSAGGFGYTF
TRBV5-1	TRBJ1-6	TRBD1	TGCGCCAGCAGCCGGGACAGGGATTCCTATAATTCACCCCTCCACTTT	CASSRDRDSYNSPLHF
TRBV19	TRBJ1-1	-	TGTGCCAGTTCCACCGGACAGAGAACTAACACTGAAGCTTTCTTT	CASSTGQRTNTEAFF
TRBV28	TRBJ2-1	-	TGTGCCAGCAGACTCAGCAGGGTTCGCAATGAGCAGTTCTTC	CASRLSRVRNEQFF
TRBV5-1	TRBJ1-2	TRBD1	TGCGCCAGCAGCTTGGCCCCCGGGACAGGGGGCGGTGGCTACACCTTC	CASSLAPGTGGGGYTF